This TCR beta chain was found in a study of identical twins. Study-wide points: Fewer insertions characterized abundant cord blood beta clonotypes, whereas memory repertoires showed none.

From the 5' RACE reads, TCRdb called clonotypes with MiXCR, one entry per CDR3 protein. The sample shows about 460,000 distinct CDR3 sequences, approximately 15% of them seen only once. This clonotype was recorded many times. What it binds is unknown. This CDR3 region has 16 residues. Looked up from germline, CDR1 is LGHNA and CDR2 is YSLEER. V shed 0 bases and J shed 3 bases, with 12 bases lying between them. The same specimen was also included in a second study, on yellow fever vaccine responses in identical twins.

V is TRBV4-3 and J is TRBJ2-1; D is uncertain. The sequencing sample was made of CD4+ T cells sorted from blood. This receptor was taken from a woman aged 18 to 35 in good health. CDR3 in DNA: TGCGCCAGCAGCCAAGATAATATGGGATACTACAATGAGCAGTTCTTC. It is translated as CASSQDNMGYYNEQFF.